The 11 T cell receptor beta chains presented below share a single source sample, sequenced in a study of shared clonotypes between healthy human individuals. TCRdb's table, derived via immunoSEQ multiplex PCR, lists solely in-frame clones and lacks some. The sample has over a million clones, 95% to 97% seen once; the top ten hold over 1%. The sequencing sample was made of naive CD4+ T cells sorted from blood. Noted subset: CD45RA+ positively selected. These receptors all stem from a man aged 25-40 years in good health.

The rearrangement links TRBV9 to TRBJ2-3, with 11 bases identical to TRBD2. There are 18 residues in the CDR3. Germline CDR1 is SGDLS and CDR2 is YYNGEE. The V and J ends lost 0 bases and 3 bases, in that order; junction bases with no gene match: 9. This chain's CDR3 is CASSVALAGAGATDTQYF. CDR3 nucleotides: TGTGCCAGCAGCGTAGCACTAGCGGGAGCTGGGGCGACAGATACGCAGTATTTT.

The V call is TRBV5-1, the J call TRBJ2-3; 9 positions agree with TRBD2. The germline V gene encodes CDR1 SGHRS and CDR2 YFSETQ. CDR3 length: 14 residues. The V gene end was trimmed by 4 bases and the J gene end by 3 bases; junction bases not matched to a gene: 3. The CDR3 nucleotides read TGCGCCAGCAGCACGGGACTAGCAACAGATACGCAGTATTTT. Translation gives CASSTGLATDTQYF.

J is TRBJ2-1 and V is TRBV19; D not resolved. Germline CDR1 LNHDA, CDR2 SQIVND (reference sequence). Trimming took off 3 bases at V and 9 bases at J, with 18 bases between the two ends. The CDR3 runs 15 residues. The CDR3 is CASSMPGRVTGEQFF. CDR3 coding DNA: TGTGCCAGTAGTATGCCGGGTAGGGTAACGGGTGAGCAGTTCTTC.

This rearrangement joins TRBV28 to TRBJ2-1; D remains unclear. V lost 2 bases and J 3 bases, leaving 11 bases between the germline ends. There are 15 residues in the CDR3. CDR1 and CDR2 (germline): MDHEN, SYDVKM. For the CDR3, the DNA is TGTGCCAGCAGTTTAAAGGACCGGAGCTACAATGAGCAGTTCTTC. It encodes CASSLKDRSYNEQFF.

CDR3 protein: CASSVGVGLYEQYF. CDR3 DNA: TGTGCCAGCAGCGTTGGTGTGGGACTTTACGAGCAGTACTTC. The genes are TRBV9 and TRBJ2-7; TRBD2 might be the D (6 bases). This CDR3 is 14 amino acids long. The germline CDR1 and CDR2 sequences are SGDLS and YYNGEE. Trimming stripped 2 bases from V and 4 bases from J, with 13 bases between.

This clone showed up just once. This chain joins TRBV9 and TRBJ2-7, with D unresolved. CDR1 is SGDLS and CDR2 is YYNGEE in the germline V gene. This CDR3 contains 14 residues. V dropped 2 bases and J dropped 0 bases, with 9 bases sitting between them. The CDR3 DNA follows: TGTGCCAGCAGCGTTGACAATTTCTCCTACGAGCAGTACTTC. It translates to CASSVDNFSYEQYF.

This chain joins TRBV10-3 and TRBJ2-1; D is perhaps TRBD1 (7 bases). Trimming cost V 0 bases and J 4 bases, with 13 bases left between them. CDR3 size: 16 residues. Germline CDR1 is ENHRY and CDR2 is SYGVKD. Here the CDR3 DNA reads TGTGCCATCAGTGAGTCAGTACAGGGGAGGTACAATGAGCAGTTCTTC. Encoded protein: CAISESVQGRYNEQFF.

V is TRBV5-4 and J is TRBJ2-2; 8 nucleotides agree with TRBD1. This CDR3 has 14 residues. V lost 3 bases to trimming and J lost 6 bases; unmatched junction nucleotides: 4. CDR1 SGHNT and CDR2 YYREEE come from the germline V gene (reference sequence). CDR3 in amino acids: CASSSQGVAGELFF. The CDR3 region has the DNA TGTGCCAGCAGCTCACAGGGGGTCGCCGGGGAGCTGTTTTTT. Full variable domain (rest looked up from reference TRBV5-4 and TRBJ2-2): ETGVTQSPTHLIKTRGQQVTLRCSSQSGHNTVSWYQQALGQGPQFIFQYYREEENGRGNFPPRFSGLQFPNYSSELNVNALELDDSALYLCASSSQGVAGELFFGEGSRLTVL.

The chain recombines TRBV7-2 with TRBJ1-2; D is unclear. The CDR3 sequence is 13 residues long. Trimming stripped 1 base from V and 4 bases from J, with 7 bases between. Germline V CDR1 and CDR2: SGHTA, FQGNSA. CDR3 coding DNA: TGTGCCAGCAGCTTAGACAGCTTCTATGGCTACACCTTC. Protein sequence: CASSLDSFYGYTF.

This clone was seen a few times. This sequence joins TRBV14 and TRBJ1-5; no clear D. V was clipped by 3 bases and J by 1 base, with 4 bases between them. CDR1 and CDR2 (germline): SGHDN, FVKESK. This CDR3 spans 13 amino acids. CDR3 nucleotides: TGTGCCAGCAGCCATTCCAGCAATCAGCCCCAGCATTTT. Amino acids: CASSHSSNQPQHF.

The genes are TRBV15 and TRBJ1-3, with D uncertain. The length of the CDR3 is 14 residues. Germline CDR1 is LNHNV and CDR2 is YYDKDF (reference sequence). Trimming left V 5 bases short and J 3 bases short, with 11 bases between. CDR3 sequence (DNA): TGTGCCACCAGCTCGAGGCTGGGTGGAAACACCATATATTTT. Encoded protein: CATSSRLGGNTIYF.